A selection of T cell receptor beta chains follows, all from one sample in a study of shared clonotypes between healthy human individuals. Sequencing used immunoSEQ multiplex PCR; TCRdb keeps in-frame clones, though not all of them. The sample contains approximately 2.5 million clones, about 92% of which appear only once. The sample comprised naive CD4+ T cells sorted from blood. The receptor source for this set is a man younger than 35 in good health. The CDR3 runs from the conserved cysteine through the conserved F or W. Clone size appears in some rows only: once, few, many, or a class for an expanded clone.

clone_size,v_call,cdr3_aa
-,TRBV7-2,CASSLAGGLYNEQFF
-,TRBV19,CASTPDRGTGNTIYF
-,TRBV29-1,CSVEEGARGWYGYTF
-,TRBV10-3,CAIRGGDNQPQHF
-,TRBV7-2,CASSLFGEQYF
-,TRBV7-9,CASSLALAGGRTDTQYF
-,TRBV4-2,CASSQSFLELAGGNEQFF
-,TRBV7-2,CASSLRPGVAPQETQYF
-,TRBV2,CASSAQGDTQYF
-,TRBV11-2,CASSLRWETQYF
once,TRBV28,CASRDGRGAFF
-,TRBV4-1,CASSQTRRNTEAFF
-,TRBV5-1,CASSTDNTGELFF
-,TRBV6-1,CASSVIGTGGSVNTEAFF
-,TRBV11-2,CASTFLVTSGGADTQYF
once,TRBV5-6,CASSLQGPSNTGELFF
-,TRBV5-1,CASSLDGIFNSPLHF
-,TRBV27,CASSQDRDQPQHF
-,TRBV7-9,CASSPVVGELFF
once,TRBV6-5,CASSRDQETQYF
-,TRBV5-6,CASSLGQAVRGYTF
-,TRBV10-3,CAIRQDRGASTDGEQFF
-,TRBV6-1,CASSEDTNRSYEQYF
-,TRBV28,CASSLPGLAGDTQYF
-,TRBV29-1,CSVEDPVGQGSYEQYF
-,TRBV7-2,CASSLTADTSYEQYF
-,TRBV5-1,CASSLTGILETQYF
-,TRBV27,CASNIAGGLYNEQFF
-,TRBV7-8,CASSVTGVNAGNQPQHF
-,TRBV18,CASSPRDGTYEQYF
few,TRBV6-5,CASSWIRDRDSPLHF
-,TRBV10-3,CAISESDRGNTIYF
-,TRBV5-1,CASSLVGGETQYF
-,TRBV4-1,CASSQLFRVSTGELFF